Each of the 26 T cell receptor beta chains below was sequenced from the same sample in a study of T cells after yellow fever vaccination. TCRdb reprocessed the 5' RACE reads via MiXCR and lists one record per CDR3 protein. The data hold 230,000 or so distinct CDR3 sequences, with roughly 6.8% observed a single time. The sequencing here drew on CD4+ T cells sorted from PBMCs, taken on the day of the yellow fever booster vaccination. These receptors came from a man aged 25-45 years who received the YFV17D yellow fever vaccine.

This clonotype was recorded at least ten times. The chain couples TRBV18 to TRBJ2-2, with D perhaps matching TRBD2 (5 bases). The germline V gene encodes CDR1 KGHSH and CDR2 LQKENI. The CDR3 runs 15 residues. Trimming removed 3 bases from V and 4 bases from J, with 12 bases in between. For the CDR3, the DNA is TGTGCCAGCTCACCTAGGGAGCGAGGCACCGGGGAGCTGTTTTTT. Translation: CASSPRERGTGELFF.

This clonotype was found a few times. V gene TRBV4-2 combines with J gene TRBJ2-1; D is possibly TRBD1 (7 bases). CDR3 length equals 18 residues. V dropped 1 base and J dropped 4 bases, with 20 bases sitting between them. CDR1 and CDR2 from the germline V gene are LGHNA and YNFKEQ. CDR3 in DNA: TGTGCCAGCAGCCAAGGCCCCCTGAAGCAGGGGGGATACAATGAGCAGTTCTTC. This encodes CASSQGPLKQGGYNEQFF.

The chain joins TRBV14 to TRBJ2-3; D not certain. Deletions cut 4 bases from V and 5 bases from J, with 10 bases between. Germline V gene sequence: CDR1 SGHDN, CDR2 FVKESK. The length of the CDR3 is 13 residues. CDR3 sequence reads: CASSPRLGDTQYF. CDR3 coding DNA: TGTGCCAGCAGCCCCCGATTGGGAGATACGCAGTATTTT.

This clonotype was recorded many times. The V and J genes are TRBV5-1 and TRBJ2-1; 13 bases are shared with TRBD2. V gave up 0 bases and J gave up 2 bases; unmatched junction bases: 8. CDR1 SGHRS and CDR2 YFSETQ come from the germline V gene. The CDR3 loop spans 19 amino acids. CDR3 DNA sequence: TGCGCCAGCAGCTTGGATGGGACTAGCGGGATGTCGACCTACAATGAGCAGTTCTTC. This encodes CASSLDGTSGMSTYNEQFF.

Many counts were recorded for this clonotype. The rearrangement joins TRBV7-9 to TRBJ2-2; 13 positions match TRBD2. This CDR3 spans 17 amino acids. CDR1 SEHNR and CDR2 FQNEAQ come from the germline V gene (reference sequence). V shed 6 bases, J shed 8 bases, and the junction held 12 bases outside the gene matches. For the CDR3, the DNA is TGTGCCAGCAGAGAAGCCGGGACTAGCGGGGTGCCGGGGGAGCTGTTTTTT. This sequence encodes CASREAGTSGVPGELFF.

The rearrangement joins TRBV5-1 to TRBJ2-7; TRBD1 or TRBD2 may be the D gene (5 bases each). The CDR3 consists of 15 residues. CDR1 SGHRS and CDR2 YFSETQ come from the germline V gene. Deletions cut 0 bases from V and 7 bases from J, with 17 bases between. CDR3 sequence: CASSLETAVRREQYF. CDR3 DNA: TGCGCCAGCAGCTTGGAGACAGCCGTTCGGAGGGAGCAGTACTTC.

This clonotype was counted a few times. The chain is built from TRBV7-2 and TRBJ1-2; no reliable D call. Per germline, CDR1 SGHTA and CDR2 FQGNSA. The germline V and J ends were trimmed by 5 bases and 8 bases, with 9 bases remaining between them. The CDR3 totals 11 residues. In DNA form, the CDR3 reads TGTGCCAGCAGCCAGGACGGCGGCTACACCTTC. Its translation is CASSQDGGYTF.

There are a few counts of this clonotype. The J gene is TRBJ2-7, the V gene TRBV7-2, with D possibly TRBD2 on 5 matching bases. The germline gives CDR1 SGHTA, CDR2 FQGNSA. CDR3 length: 13 residues. V lost 3 bases and J 5 bases, leaving 11 bases between the germline ends. The CDR3 DNA reads as TGTGCCAGCAGCTTGGTGGTCGGGAACGAGCAGTACTTC. As protein: CASSLVVGNEQYF.

In its sample, this clonotype was seen many times. The chain uses TRBV12-3 or TRBV12-4 and TRBJ1-1; D perhaps matches TRBD1 (5 bases). Deletions cut 3 bases from V and 1 base from J, with 6 bases between. This CDR3 comprises 13 residues. The CDR3 here is CASSLGGNTEAFF. Here the CDR3 DNA reads TGTGCCAGCAGTTTGGGGGGGAACACTGAAGCTTTCTTT.

The rearrangement links TRBV5-1 to TRBJ2-1, with 8 bases aligning to TRBD2. Per the germline V gene, CDR1 is SGHRS and CDR2 is YFSETQ. The CDR3 is made up of 14 amino acids. V shed 4 bases, J shed 7 bases, and the junction held 7 bases outside the gene matches. The CDR3 DNA is TGCGCCAGCAGCACCTTAGCGGGGACGAATGAGCAGTTCTTC. This encodes CASSTLAGTNEQFF. The full variable domain, rest sourced from reference TRBV5-1 and TRBJ2-1, is KAGVTQTPRYLIKTRGQQVTLSCSPISGHRSVSWYQQTPGQGLQFLFEYFSETQRNKGNFPGRFSGRQFSNSRSEMNVSTLELGDSALYLCASSTLAGTNEQFFGPGTRLTVL.

This clonotype has at least ten counts. The CDR3 region is CASSKDRGTGANVLTF. For the CDR3, the DNA is TGTGCCAGCAGTAAAGACAGGGGGACCGGGGCCAACGTCCTGACTTTC. The V call is TRBV6-2 or TRBV6-3, the J call TRBJ2-6, with 9 positions matching TRBD1. This CDR3 region has 16 residues. Losses at the gene ends were 5 bases for V and 4 bases for J; bases not matched to a gene: 6. Germline lookup yields CDR1 MNHEY and CDR2 SVGEGT.

The gene calls are TRBV6-2 or TRBV6-3 and TRBJ2-1, with D unresolved. The CDR3 spans 14 residues. Germline assignment: CDR1 MNHEY and CDR2 SVGEGT. The V and J ends lost 2 bases and 4 bases respectively, with 9 bases between them. Here the CDR3 DNA reads TGTGCCAGCAGTTACAGTGCGAGTTACAATGAGCAGTTCTTC. Translation gives CASSYSASYNEQFF.

This clonotype was observed a handful of times. V gene TRBV18 combines with J gene TRBJ2-7, with no clear D. Per germline, CDR1 KGHSH and CDR2 LQKENI. The CDR3 sequence is 12 residues long. Between the trimmed V and J ends, which lost 3 bases and 5 bases, there was a span of 8 bases. The CDR3 sequence is CASSPIGDEQYF. The CDR3 bases are TGTGCCAGCTCACCCATAGGCGACGAGCAGTACTTC.

This clonotype was observed a handful of times. The chain joins TRBV27 to TRBJ2-5; 13 positions match TRBD2. CDR3 length equals 14 residues. Germline CDR1 and CDR2: MNHEY and SMNVEV (reference sequence). V lost 4 bases to trimming and J lost 9 bases; unmatched junction nucleotides: 5. CDR3 protein: CASSSGLAGPAQYF. CDR3 coding DNA: TGTGCCAGCAGTTCGGGACTAGCGGGGCCTGCCCAGTACTTC.

In its sample, this clonotype was seen many times. This chain uses TRBV10-3 with TRBJ2-1; no clear D. V was trimmed by 5 bases and J by 4 bases, leaving 12 bases between them. The CDR3 has 14 residues. CDR1 is ENHRY and CDR2 is SYGVKD in the germline V gene. CDR3 amino acids: CAISTSVTYNEQFF. CDR3 in DNA: TGTGCCATCAGTACCTCCGTGACATACAATGAGCAGTTCTTC.

This clonotype was found a few times. V usage is TRBV6-6 and J usage is TRBJ2-3, with a tentative D call TRBD2 (6 bases). The length of the CDR3 is 13 residues. The V gene lost 9 bases and the J gene lost 2 bases, with 12 bases spanning the gap. Germline assignment: CDR1 MNHNY and CDR2 SVGAGI (reference sequence). The CDR3 region is CASKGLSTDTQYF. The CDR3 DNA sequence: TGTGCCAGTAAGGGACTGTCCACAGATACGCAGTATTTT.

In this sample, this clonotype turned up many times. This rearrangement joins TRBV12-3 or TRBV12-4 to TRBJ2-2; 8 bases agree with TRBD2. The CDR3 loop spans 15 amino acids. J was trimmed by 1 base and V by 8 bases; bases with no gene match: 6. Written as DNA, the CDR3 is TGTGCCAGCCACAGCGGGAGCCAGAACACCGGGGAGCTGTTTTTT. Its protein is CASHSGSQNTGELFF.

Only a few counts were recorded for this clonotype. The CDR3 reads CASSLGSAIETQYF. CDR3 nucleotide sequence: TGCGCCAGCAGCTTGGGCTCGGCAATAGAGACCCAGTACTTC. This sequence joins TRBV5-1 and TRBJ2-5; D is unclear. Germline V gene lookup returns CDR1 SGHRS and CDR2 YFSETQ. V shed 0 bases and J shed 4 bases, with 10 bases lying between them. This CDR3 is 14 amino acids long.

This clonotype was counted a few times. The V gene is TRBV3-1, the J gene TRBJ2-5, with 12 bases aligning to TRBD2. V shed 3 bases, J shed 3 bases, and the junction held 8 bases outside the gene matches. This CDR3 has 17 amino acids. Germline assignment: CDR1 LGHDT and CDR2 YNNKEL (reference sequence). CDR3 DNA: TGTGCCAGCAGCCACGTGACTAGCGGGAGAGGGGAAGAGACCCAGTACTTC. The encoded protein is CASSHVTSGRGEETQYF.

The chain couples TRBV18 to TRBJ2-3; TRBD1 matches 7 bases. V lost 6 bases, J lost 1 base, and 7 bases stayed unmatched. The CDR3 extends over 15 amino acids. Looked up from germline, CDR1 is KGHSH and CDR2 is LQKENI. The CDR3 bases are TGTGCCAGCTCCATCGGGACAGCTCGCACAGATACGCAGTATTTT. It encodes CASSIGTARTDTQYF.

This clonotype was observed at least ten times. This chain joins TRBV5-5 and TRBJ2-3; D is uncertain. Germline assignment: CDR1 SGHKS and CDR2 YYEKEE (reference sequence). The CDR3 is 14 residues long. Trimming pared 2 bases from V and 3 bases from J, leaving 10 bases between. The CDR3 coding sequence is TGTGCCAGCAGCTTCGCTTCCCCAACAGATACGCAGTATTTT. Translated, it gives CASSFASPTDTQYF. Drawing the rest from reference TRBV5-5 and TRBJ2-3, the complete variable domain is DAGVTQSPTHLIKTRGQQVTLRCSPISGHKSVSWYQQVLGQGPQFIFQYYEKEERGRGNFPDRFSARQFPNYSSELNVNALLLGDSALYLCASSFASPTDTQYFGPGTRLTVL.

This clonotype was seen more than once but under ten times. The V call is TRBV5-4, the J call TRBJ2-2, with 7 bases identical to TRBD2. Per the germline V gene, CDR1 is SGHNT and CDR2 is YYREEE (reference sequence). V was pared by 0 bases and J by 3 bases, with 5 bases of the junction left unmatched. The CDR3 loop spans 16 amino acids. CDR3 loop: CASSLGSGTDTGELFF. CDR3 DNA: TGTGCCAGCAGCTTGGGGAGCGGGACGGACACCGGGGAGCTGTTTTTT.

This chain connects TRBV11-2 to TRBJ2-5; either TRBD1 or TRBD2 may supply D (5 bases each). V was clipped by 5 bases and J by 2 bases, with 15 bases between them. The CDR3 has 15 residues. CDR1 and CDR2 from the germline V gene are SGHAT and FQNNGV. CDR3 DNA: TGTGCCAGCAGCGGGGACCTGGGGTTTCAAGAGACCCAGTACTTC. Translated: CASSGDLGFQETQYF.

This clonotype occurred a few times. The rearrangement uses TRBV20-1 and TRBJ2-1, with TRBD1 as a possible D gene (6 bases). CDR3 size: 14 residues. V lost 4 bases and J lost 0, with 10 bases in between. Germline CDR1 DFQATT, CDR2 SNEGSKA (reference sequence). CDR3 sequence: CSAIDRTSYNEQFF. The CDR3 nucleotides read TGCAGTGCTATTGACAGGACCTCCTACAATGAGCAGTTCTTC.

This clonotype was counted between two and nine times. The J gene is TRBJ1-4, the V gene TRBV6-1; D perhaps matches TRBD1 (5 bases). Between the trimmed V and J ends, which lost 7 bases and 7 bases, there was a span of 13 bases. Germline CDR1 is MNHNS and CDR2 is SASEGT. This CDR3 has 13 amino acids. Here the CDR3 reads CASTGTRGEKLFF. The CDR3 DNA reads as TGTGCCAGCACCGGGACCCGGGGTGAAAAACTGTTTTTT.

This chain links TRBV30 with TRBJ1-1; D is unresolved. V gave up 2 bases and J gave up 6 bases, with 13 bases separating them. CDR1 GTSNPN and CDR2 SVGIG come from the germline V gene (reference sequence). This CDR3 has 13 amino acids. The CDR3 bases are TGTGCCTGGAGTCCCGGGCTCAAGTCTGAAGCTTTCTTT. This encodes CAWSPGLKSEAFF.